This entry lists 25 T cell receptor beta chains sequenced from one sample in a study of patients and donors after allogeneic stem cell transplantation. TCRdb reprocessed the RT-PCR reads via MiXCR and lists one record per CDR3 protein. The sample shows roughly 880,000 distinct CDR3 sequences, about a sixth of them seen only once. Sequencing was done on a sample of blood, either unsorted or a sorted T cell fraction (not recorded which). The receptors shown here come from a human donor who was either an allogeneic HSCT recipient or a stem cell or donor lymphocyte infusion donor (not recorded which). It is not recorded whose cells these are; they may come from a transplant donor.

The chain joins TRBV3-1 to TRBJ2-2; D not resolved. The CDR3 sequence is 17 residues long. Per germline, CDR1 LGHDT and CDR2 YNNKEL (reference sequence). V was shortened by 0 bases and J by 0 bases, with 11 bases between the two germline ends. The CDR3 spells CASSQDRSFANTGELFF. CDR3 DNA sequence: TGTGCCAGCAGCCAAGATCGCAGCTTCGCGAACACCGGGGAGCTGTTTTTT.

The chain carries TRBV2 and TRBJ2-2; TRBD2 agrees at 11 bases. The germline V gene has CDR1 SNHLY and CDR2 FYNNEI. This CDR3 is 18 amino acids long. V was pared by 2 bases and J by 4 bases, with 9 bases of the junction left unmatched. The CDR3 nucleotides read TGTGCCAGCAGTGAATTACTAGCGGGAGTAGATGGCACCGGGGAGCTGTTTTTT. Its translation is CASSELLAGVDGTGELFF.

This chain joins TRBV4-2 and TRBJ2-5; TRBD2 aligns across 7 bases. The J segment lost 1 base and the V segment lost 3 bases, leaving 5 bases of the junction unmatched. Germline assignment: CDR1 LGHNA and CDR2 YNFKEQ. The CDR3 is made up of 15 amino acids. As DNA, the CDR3 is TGTGCCAGCAGCCAGAAGCGGGGCCCCCAAGAGACCCAGTACTTC. It encodes CASSQKRGPQETQYF.

A few counts support this clonotype. CDR3 residues: CSARDPFTGYEQYF. As DNA, the CDR3 is TGCAGTGCTAGAGATCCCTTTACAGGCTACGAGCAGTACTTC. The gene calls are TRBV20-1 and TRBJ2-7; maybe TRBD1 (5 bases). The CDR3 totals 14 residues. Germline loops: CDR1 DFQATT, CDR2 SNEGSKA (reference sequence). V was pared by 0 bases and J by 3 bases, with 12 bases between.

The CDR3 loop is CAWSVQGGEQFF. The CDR3 nucleotides read TGTGCCTGGAGTGTACAGGGGGGTGAGCAGTTCTTC. The gene calls are TRBV30 and TRBJ2-1; 8 bases are a match to TRBD1. The germline V gene has CDR1 GTSNPN and CDR2 SVGIG (reference sequence). CDR3 size: 12 residues. The junction had 1 base not matched to a gene; V was cut back by 0 bases and J by 9 bases.

This clonotype was counted a few times. The V and J genes are TRBV20-1 and TRBJ2-3; 8 nucleotides agree with TRBD1. The V gene end was trimmed by 3 bases and the J gene end by 4 bases; junction bases not matched to a gene: 3. Germline loops: CDR1 DFQATT, CDR2 SNEGSKA (reference sequence). The CDR3 is made up of 13 amino acids. DNA of the CDR3: TGCAGTGCTAGGGACAGGGACCCAGATACGCAGTATTTT. Protein product: CSARDRDPDTQYF.

The rearrangement links TRBV21-1 to TRBJ1-1. TRBV21-1 is assigned pseudogene status. The CDR3 spans 13 residues. CDR3 amino acids: CASSNQGSTEAFF. In DNA, the CDR3 is TGTGCCAGCAGCAATCAAGGTTCCACTGAAGCTTTCTTT.

This clonotype was counted a few times. This sequence joins TRBV29-1 and TRBJ2-7; TRBD1 is a possible D gene (5 bases). CDR3 length: 15 residues. V was cut by 0 bases and J by 3 bases, with 15 bases left in between. Germline-derived CDR1 and CDR2 are SQVTM and ANQGSEA. The CDR3 sequence: CSVEEKGRNFYEQYF. CDR3 in DNA: TGCAGCGTTGAAGAAAAGGGGCGGAATTTCTACGAGCAGTACTTC.

In this sample, this clonotype turned up a few times. The CDR3 loop is CASSLKRTVVGFF. The CDR3 DNA reads TGTGCCAGCAGTTTAAAGCGGACCGTCGTGGGGTTCTTC. The rearrangement links TRBV12-3 or TRBV12-4 to TRBJ2-1; TRBD2 is a possible D gene (5 bases). The V end lost 2 bases, the J end lost 15 bases, and 17 bases lay between the germline ends. The CDR3 sequence is 13 residues long.

This clonotype has just a few counts. The V call is TRBV20-1, the J call TRBJ2-2, with 10 positions matching TRBD2. The length of the CDR3 is 17 residues. V was clipped by 3 bases and J by 4 bases; unmatched bases: 11. The V gene's germline CDR1 is DFQATT and CDR2 SNEGSKA (reference sequence). CDR3 nucleotide sequence: TGCAGTGCTAGTTCCCTAGCGGGGGCACTGGGCACCGGGGAGCTGTTTTTT. Protein: CSASSLAGALGTGELFF.

In its sample, this clonotype was seen a few times. This chain uses TRBV5-1 with TRBJ1-1; D possibly corresponds to TRBD1 (6 bases). CDR1 and CDR2 (germline): SGHRS, YFSETQ. The CDR3 is made up of 14 amino acids. Trimming left V 5 bases short and J 2 bases short, with 13 bases between. The CDR3 coding sequence is TGCGCCAGCAGTCGAGACAGGTATAACACTGAAGCTTTCTTT. It is translated as CASSRDRYNTEAFF. Looking up the rest from reference TRBV5-1 and TRBJ1-1 gives the full variable domain: KAGVTQTPRYLIKTRGQQVTLSCSPISGHRSVSWYQQTPGQGLQFLFEYFSETQRNKGNFPGRFSGRQFSNSRSEMNVSTLELGDSALYLCASSRDRYNTEAFFGQGTRLTVV.

There are a few counts of this clonotype. V usage is TRBV7-2 and J usage is TRBJ2-1, with D possibly matching TRBD2 (5 bases). The CDR3 length is 15 residues. CDR1 is SGHTA, CDR2 FQGNSA, per germline. V was pared by 4 bases and J by 4 bases, with 14 bases between. In nucleotides, the CDR3 is TGTGCCAGCAGCTCCCTGGAGGCCTATTACAATGAGCAGTTCTTC. Residues: CASSSLEAYYNEQFF.

This clonotype has just a few counts. CDR3 sequence (DNA): TGCAGTGGGCGCGGGGGGGCCACAGATACGCAGTATTTT. Translating gives CSGRGGATDTQYF. This rearrangement joins TRBV20-1 to TRBJ2-3, with 9 bases aligning to TRBD2. With V trimmed by 7 bases and J by 2 bases, 4 bases remained unmatched. Per the germline V gene, CDR1 is DFQATT and CDR2 is SNEGSKA (reference sequence). The length of the CDR3 is 13 residues.

The table lists this clonotype with many counts. The chain recombines TRBV12-3 or TRBV12-4 with TRBJ2-7; possible D gene TRBD1, 5 bases. V was clipped by 3 bases and J by 3 bases, with 9 bases between them. This CDR3 is 13 amino acids long. CDR3 in amino acids: CASSFKGNYEQYF. CDR3 nucleotide sequence: TGTGCCAGCAGTTTCAAGGGGAACTACGAGCAGTACTTC.

This clonotype has only a few counts. V usage is TRBV29-1 and J usage is TRBJ2-3; maybe TRBD1 (6 bases). The CDR3 covers 12 residues. Trimming pared 7 bases from V and 6 bases from J, leaving 14 bases between. Germline V gene lookup returns CDR1 SQVTM and CDR2 ANQGSEA. The CDR3 reads CSATNRADTQYF. The CDR3 nucleotides read TGCAGCGCAACCAACAGGGCCGATACGCAGTATTTT.

This clonotype was counted a few times. The chain is built from TRBV6-1 and TRBJ2-7; 14 positions match TRBD2. The CDR3 length is 17 residues. Trimming at V came to 6 bases and at J to 4 bases, leaving 11 bases not matched to a gene. Germline values: CDR1 MNHNS, CDR2 SASEGT. The CDR3 protein is CASSPTGTSGRWYEQYF. As DNA, the CDR3 is TGTGCCAGCAGCCCAACCGGGACTAGCGGGAGATGGTACGAGCAGTACTTC.

This clonotype was picked up a small number of times. The chain combines TRBV20-1 with TRBJ2-7, with D perhaps matching TRBD2 (6 bases). Trimming stripped 3 bases from V and 0 bases from J, with 18 bases between. CDR1 and CDR2 (germline): DFQATT, SNEGSKA (reference sequence). There are 16 residues in the CDR3. The CDR3 sequence: CSASLSLGSGSYEQYF. The DNA for the CDR3 is TGCAGTGCTAGTCTCTCCCTGGGTAGCGGCTCCTACGAGCAGTACTTC.

This rearrangement joins TRBV5-1 to TRBJ1-2; TRBD1 might be the D (6 bases). CDR1 SGHRS and CDR2 YFSETQ come from the germline V gene. The CDR3 has 12 residues. The V and J ends lost 4 bases and 8 bases respectively, with 12 bases between them. The CDR3 loop reads CASSRDIRGYTF. Here the CDR3 DNA reads TGCGCCAGCAGCAGGGACATTCGGGGCTACACCTTC.

J is TRBJ2-1 and V is TRBV7-3; TRBD1 might be the D (5 bases). Germline V CDR1 and CDR2: SGHTA, FQGTGA. The CDR3 spans 15 residues. The V end was cut by 2 bases, the J end by 3 bases, with 11 bases between. DNA of the CDR3: TGTGCCAGCAGCTTATCTATGGGGCTCTACAATGAGCAGTTCTTC. Protein: CASSLSMGLYNEQFF.

This clonotype was seen more than once but under ten times. This chain connects TRBV12-3 or TRBV12-4 to TRBJ1-3; D call uncertain. The CDR3 is 14 residues long. V was pared by 6 bases and J by 0 bases, with 9 bases between. The CDR3 here is CASRKISSGNTIYF. The CDR3, as DNA: TGTGCCAGCAGGAAAATTAGCTCTGGAAACACCATATATTTT.

The chain employs TRBV20-1 and TRBJ2-3, with D perhaps matching TRBD1 (6 bases). The CDR3 contains 13 residues. Trimming cost V 1 base and J 4 bases, with 9 bases left between them. The germline gives CDR1 DFQATT, CDR2 SNEGSKA (reference sequence). DNA of the CDR3: TGCAGTGCTAGAGTCACAGGGTCAGATACGCAGTATTTT. Translated: CSARVTGSDTQYF.

This clonotype came up a few times. The rearrangement links TRBV24-1 to TRBJ2-3; tentatively, D is TRBD2 (6 bases). V was clipped by 0 bases and J by 2 bases, with 11 bases between them. The length of the CDR3 is 16 residues. Per germline, CDR1 KGHDR and CDR2 SFDVKD. CDR3 DNA: TGTGCCACCAGTGATTTGACGGAGGGACCCACAGATACGCAGTATTTT. It specifies CATSDLTEGPTDTQYF.

The V call is TRBV12-3 or TRBV12-4, the J call TRBJ1-5; D is uncertain. The CDR3 runs to 14 residues. Trimming left V 5 bases short and J 6 bases short, with 14 bases between. The CDR3 spells CASSGEESRQPQHF. In DNA form, the CDR3 reads TGTGCCAGCAGTGGCGAGGAAAGTCGTCAGCCCCAGCATTTT.

This clonotype has just a few counts. The chain employs TRBV9 and TRBJ2-2, with D uncertain. The CDR3 has 18 amino acids. V shed 0 bases and J shed 4 bases, with 19 bases lying between them. Germline values: CDR1 SGDLS, CDR2 YYNGEE. CDR3 nucleotide sequence: TGTGCCAGCAGCGTAGTACCCCTTGGTTCCCCGGGCACCGGGGAGCTGTTTTTT. Translating it yields CASSVVPLGSPGTGELFF.

The chain uses TRBV12-3 or TRBV12-4 and TRBJ2-1; 13 bases line up with TRBD2. CDR3 length: 17 amino acids. V shed 3 bases and J 6 bases; nucleotides not matched to a gene: 8. For the CDR3, the DNA is TGTGCCAGCAGTTTCGCGACTAGCGGGGGGCCCGGCAATGAGCAGTTCTTC. This encodes CASSFATSGGPGNEQFF.